This TCR beta chain was obtained from a study of tumor-infiltrating lymphocytes in primary liver carcinoma. Study details: Samples returned roughly 3.65 to 8 million productive TCRbeta reads each. Read depth did not differ significantly between tissue types. General study results and limits: Tumor tissue displayed a significantly greater top-250-clone fraction than blood (p = 0.039).

From 400 to 500 ng total RNA, TCR beta cDNA was generated with a primer in the constant region. Sequencing libraries for TCR beta derived from three nested multiplex PCR rounds that used slightly modified ARM-PCR. A C-beta reverse primer and TRBV1-TRBV30 forward primers served in each of the first two PCR rounds, at ten to eleven cycles apiece. TCRdb redid the calling of the multiplex PCR reads with MiXCR, one entry per CDR3 protein. The sample holds 90,000 to 150,000 distinct CDR3 sequences, approximately 71% seen once. The CDR3 runs to 14 residues. The germline V gene encodes CDR1 MDHEN and CDR2 SYDVKM. The trim removed 9 bases at V and 3 bases at J, leaving 8 bases unmatched. Co-extraction of RNA and DNA was performed on about 20-33 mg of unsorted bulk tissue. This clonotype was seen ten or more times. Its antigen remains unknown.

This sequence joins TRBV28 and TRBJ2-1; TRBD1 aligns across 7 bases. The sequence was obtained from a woman aged 55-75 years with primary liver carcinoma and hepatitis B virus infection. Sequencing was performed on tumor-adjacent normal liver tissue. The CDR3 loop reads CAREKQGYYNEQFF. The DNA for the CDR3 is TGTGCCAGGGAAAAACAGGGGTACTACAATGAGCAGTTCTTC. The whole variable domain, filled in from reference TRBV28 and TRBJ2-1, reads DVKVTQSSRYLVKRTGEKVFLECVQDMDHENMFWYRQDPGLGLRLIYFSYDVKMKEKGDIPEGYSVSREKKERFSLILESASTNQTSMYLCAREKQGYYNEQFFGPGTRLTVL.